This paragraph covers one T cell receptor (beta chain) sequence. The antigen is not known. Germline loops: CDR1 SQVTM, CDR2 ANQGSEA. The CDR3 contains 11 residues. With 3 bases removed from V and 4 bases from J, the gap between germline ends came to 6 bases. The sample is drawn from a study of T cells in tuberculosis. Findings and limits, study-wide: Active tuberculosis alpha repertoires lay closer to GMM-specific TCRs than controls'.

TCRdb's table, derived via immunoSEQ multiplex PCR, lists solely in-frame clones and lacks some. The table shows more than 30,000 clones, with roughly 94% occurring only once. This TCR came from a donor aged 10-29 years with latent tuberculosis or without tuberculosis infection. The sample comprised PBMCs. The chain carries TRBV29-1 and TRBJ1-2, with D uncertain. In DNA form, the CDR3 reads TGCAGCGTTGATAATAGCTATGGCTACACCTTC. Its protein product is CSVDNSYGYTF. Using reference TRBV29-1 and TRBJ1-2 for the parts outside the CDR3, the full variable domain is SAVISQKPSRDICQRGTSLTIQCQVDSQVTMMFWYRQQPGQSLTLIATANQGSEATYESGFVIDKFPISRPNLTFSTLTVSNMSPEDSSIYLCSVDNSYGYTFGSGTRLTVV.